The clone carrying this TCR beta chain appeared many times. This sample stems from a study of T cells in Graves' hyperthyroidism and ophthalmopathy. The TCR beta CDR3 regions underwent amplification using RNA transcripts as the source. The primer set for the first-round RT-PCR of the TCR CDR3 was HTBI. TCRdb fed the multiplex PCR reads into MiXCR, producing one record per CDR3 protein. Altogether under 350,000 distinct CDR3 sequences are present, around 13% being singletons, with the ten largest covering roughly 7.9%. V lost 4 bases to trimming and J lost 4 bases; unmatched junction nucleotides: 8. Germline lookup yields CDR1 SGHRS and CDR2 YFSETQ. This CDR3 has 15 amino acids.

Sample: blood. The sequence came from a woman aged 40 to 50 with Graves' hyperthyroidism. V usage is TRBV5-1 and J usage is TRBJ2-3; 8 bases line up with TRBD1. Here the CDR3 reads CASSSRTGRSDTQYF. The CDR3 DNA reads as TGCGCCAGCAGCAGCCGGACAGGGAGGTCAGATACGCAGTATTTT.